The 9 T cell receptor beta chains in this list originate from one sample, sequenced in a study of blood T cell repertoires in COVID-19. Using immunoSEQ multiplex PCR, the repertoire was profiled, and TCRdb retains in-frame clones only, with some absent. Here the sample spans approximately 260,000 clones, about 85% being singletons. The material sequenced was PBMCs or T cells enriched from blood (not recorded which). The source is a woman aged 45-65 years who had been exposed to COVID-19.

This sequence joins TRBV5-6 and TRBJ1-2; a possible D gene is TRBD1 (5 bases). The germline gives CDR1 SGHDT, CDR2 YYEEEE. The CDR3 length is 13 residues. The ends were cut back, 4 bases at V and 8 bases at J, with 15 bases in the middle. CDR3 amino acids: CASSDTGLNGYTF. The DNA of the CDR3 is TGTGCCAGCAGCGACACAGGCCTCAACGGCTACACCTTC.

The chain joins TRBV19 to TRBJ1-5; possible D gene TRBD1, 6 bases. This CDR3 has 14 amino acids. The V gene's germline CDR1 is LNHDA and CDR2 SQIVND (reference sequence). The V end lost 6 bases, the J end lost 2 bases, and 11 bases lay between the germline ends. The CDR3 DNA is TGTGCCAGTAGAACAGGGAGCGGCAATCAGCCCCAGCATTTT. Translating it yields CASRTGSGNQPQHF.

The rearrangement uses TRBV2 and TRBJ1-1, with TRBD1 matching over 9 bases. The germline V gene has CDR1 SNHLY and CDR2 FYNNEI. V lost 6 bases, J lost 4 bases, and 9 bases stayed unmatched. The CDR3 spans 15 residues. CDR3 protein: CASSAGTGYGTEAFF. The DNA of the CDR3 is TGTGCCAGCAGCGCCGGGACAGGGTATGGCACTGAAGCTTTCTTT.

V is TRBV11-2 and J is TRBJ2-1, with D hard to call. Germline CDR1 reads SGHAT; CDR2 reads FQNNGV. V lost 0 bases and J 9 bases, leaving 9 bases between the germline ends. This CDR3 region has 13 residues. The CDR3 reads CASSLDGGREQFF. CDR3 DNA sequence: TGTGCCAGCAGCTTAGATGGCGGTCGTGAGCAGTTCTTC.

The chain is built from TRBV24-1 and TRBJ2-1; 11 bases agree with TRBD1. This CDR3 has 15 residues. CDR1 and CDR2 from the germline V gene are KGHDR and SFDVKD. J was trimmed by 5 bases and V by 4 bases; bases with no gene match: 3. The CDR3 reads CATSEGQGVNNEQFF. CDR3 nucleotides: TGTGCCACCAGTGAGGGACAGGGGGTGAACAATGAGCAGTTCTTC.

The J gene is TRBJ1-4, the V gene TRBV2; unclear D gene. The germline V gene encodes CDR1 SNHLY and CDR2 FYNNEI. V lost 8 bases, J lost 0 bases, and 7 bases lay in between. The CDR3 runs to 13 residues. CDR3 nucleotides: TGTGCCAGCTATCAGGCAACTAATGAAAAACTGTTTTTT. Translated, it gives CASYQATNEKLFF. The full variable domain, its missing parts supplied by reference TRBV2 and TRBJ1-4, is EPEVTQTPSHQVTQMGQEVILRCVPISNHLYFYWYRQILGQKVEFLVSFYNNEISEKSEIFDDQFSVERPDGSNFTLKIRSTKLEDSAMYFCASYQATNEKLFFGSGTQLSVL.

The chain joins TRBV5-4 to TRBJ1-1; TRBD1 is a possible D gene (6 bases). Germline V gene data show CDR1 as SGHNT and CDR2 as YYREEE (reference sequence). V shed 3 bases and J shed 2 bases, with 11 bases lying between them. CDR3 length: 14 residues. The CDR3 sequence: CASSSPGANTEAFF. DNA for the CDR3: TGTGCCAGCAGCTCACCAGGGGCTAACACTGAAGCTTTCTTT. Filled out from reference TRBV5-4 and TRBJ1-1, the complete variable domain reads ETGVTQSPTHLIKTRGQQVTLRCSSQSGHNTVSWYQQALGQGPQFIFQYYREEENGRGNFPPRFSGLQFPNYSSELNVNALELDDSALYLCASSSPGANTEAFFGQGTRLTVV.

The table lists this clone with a count of one. The V call is TRBV19, the J call TRBJ1-2; TRBD1 aligns across 8 bases. J lost 0 bases, V lost 4 bases, and 4 bases had no gene match. The length of the CDR3 is 15 residues. Germline V lookup: CDR1 LNHDA, CDR2 SQIVND (reference sequence). CDR3 region: CASSTKTGANYGYTF. The CDR3 DNA sequence: TGTGCCAGTAGTACTAAGACAGGGGCTAACTATGGCTACACCTTC.

This clone was found a few times. The chain employs TRBV7-3 and TRBJ2-1; D may be TRBD2 (6 bases). V was shortened by 3 bases and J by 4 bases, with 13 bases between the two germline ends. Germline V gene data show CDR1 as SGHTA and CDR2 as FQGTGA. The CDR3 loop spans 15 amino acids. For the CDR3, the DNA is TGTGCCAGCAGCTTCCCCGGGACTTCTTACAATGAGCAGTTCTTC. It encodes CASSFPGTSYNEQFF.